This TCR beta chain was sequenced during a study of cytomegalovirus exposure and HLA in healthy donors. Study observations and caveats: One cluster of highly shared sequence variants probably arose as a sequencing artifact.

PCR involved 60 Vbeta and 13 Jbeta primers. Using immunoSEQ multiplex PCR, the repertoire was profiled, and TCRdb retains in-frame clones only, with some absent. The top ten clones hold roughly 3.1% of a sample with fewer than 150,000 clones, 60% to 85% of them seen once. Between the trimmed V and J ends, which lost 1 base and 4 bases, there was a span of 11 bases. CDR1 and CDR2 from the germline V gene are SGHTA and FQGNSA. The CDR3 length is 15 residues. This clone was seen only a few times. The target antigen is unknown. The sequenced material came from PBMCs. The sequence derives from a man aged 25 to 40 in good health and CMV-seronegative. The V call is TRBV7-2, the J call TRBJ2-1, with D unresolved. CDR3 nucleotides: TGTGCCAGCAGCTTAGAGGCAGGTCAGTACAATGAGCAGTTCTTC. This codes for CASSLEAGQYNEQFF.